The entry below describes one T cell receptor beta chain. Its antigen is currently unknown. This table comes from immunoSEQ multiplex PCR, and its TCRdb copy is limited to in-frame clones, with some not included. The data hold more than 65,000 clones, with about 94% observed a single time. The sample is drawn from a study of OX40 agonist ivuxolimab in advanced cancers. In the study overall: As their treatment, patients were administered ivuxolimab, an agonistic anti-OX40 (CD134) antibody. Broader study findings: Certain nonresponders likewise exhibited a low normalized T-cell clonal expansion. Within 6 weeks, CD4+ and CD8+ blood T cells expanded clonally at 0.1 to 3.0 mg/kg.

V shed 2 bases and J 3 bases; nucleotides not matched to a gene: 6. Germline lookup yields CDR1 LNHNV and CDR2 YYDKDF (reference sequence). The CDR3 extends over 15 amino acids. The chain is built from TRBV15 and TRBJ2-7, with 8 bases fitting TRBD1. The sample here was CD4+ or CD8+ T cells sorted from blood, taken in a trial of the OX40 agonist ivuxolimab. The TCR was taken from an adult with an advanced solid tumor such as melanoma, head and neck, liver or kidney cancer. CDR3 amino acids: CATSRWGQALYEQYF. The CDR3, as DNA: TGTGCCACCAGCAGATGGGGACAGGCCCTCTACGAGCAGTACTTC. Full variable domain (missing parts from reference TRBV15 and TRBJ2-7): DAMVIQNPRYQVTQFGKPVTLSCSQTLNHNVMYWYQQKSSQAPKLLFHYYDKDFNNEADTPDNFQSRRPNTSFCFLDIRSPGLGDTAMYLCATSRWGQALYEQYFGPGTRLTVT.